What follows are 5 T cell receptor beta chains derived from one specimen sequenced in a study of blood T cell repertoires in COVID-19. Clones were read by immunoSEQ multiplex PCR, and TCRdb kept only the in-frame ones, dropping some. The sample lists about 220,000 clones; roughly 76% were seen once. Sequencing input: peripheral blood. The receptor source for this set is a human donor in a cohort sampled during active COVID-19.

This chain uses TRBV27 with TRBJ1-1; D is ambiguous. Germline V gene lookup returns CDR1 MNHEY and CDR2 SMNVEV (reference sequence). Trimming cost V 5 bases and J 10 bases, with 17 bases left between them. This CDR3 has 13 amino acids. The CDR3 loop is CASSLLLRGVAFF. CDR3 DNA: TGTGCCAGCAGTCTACTCCTTCGGGGAGTAGCTTTCTTT.

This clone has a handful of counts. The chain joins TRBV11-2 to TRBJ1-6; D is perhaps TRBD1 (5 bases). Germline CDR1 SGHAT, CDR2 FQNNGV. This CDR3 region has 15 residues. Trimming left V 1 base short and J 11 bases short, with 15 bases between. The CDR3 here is CASSLGAGMGTPLHF. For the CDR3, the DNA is TGTGCCAGCAGCTTAGGAGCAGGGATGGGGACACCCCTCCACTTT. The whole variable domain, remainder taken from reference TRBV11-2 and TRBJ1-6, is EAGVAQSPRYKIIEKRQSVAFWCNPISGHATLYWYQQILGQGPKLLIQFQNNGVVDDSQLPKDRFSAERLKGVDSTLKIQPAKLEDSAVYLCASSLGAGMGTPLHFGNGTRLTVT.

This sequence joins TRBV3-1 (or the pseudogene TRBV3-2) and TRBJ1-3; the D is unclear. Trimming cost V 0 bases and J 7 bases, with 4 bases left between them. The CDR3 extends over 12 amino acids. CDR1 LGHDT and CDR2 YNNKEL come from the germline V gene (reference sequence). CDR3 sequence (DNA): TGTGCCAGCAGCCAAGACGGTAACACCATATATTTT. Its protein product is CASSQDGNTIYF.

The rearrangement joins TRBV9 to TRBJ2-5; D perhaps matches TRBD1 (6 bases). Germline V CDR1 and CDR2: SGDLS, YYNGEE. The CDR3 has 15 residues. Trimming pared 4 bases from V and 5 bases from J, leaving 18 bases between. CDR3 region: CASSWQPNQGETQYF. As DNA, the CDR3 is TGTGCCAGCAGCTGGCAGCCGAACCAGGGGGAGACCCAGTACTTC.

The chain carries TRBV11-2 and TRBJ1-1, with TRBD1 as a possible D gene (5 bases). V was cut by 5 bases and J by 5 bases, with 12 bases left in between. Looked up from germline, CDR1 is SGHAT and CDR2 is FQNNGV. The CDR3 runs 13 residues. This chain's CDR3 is CASSQHGGTEAFF. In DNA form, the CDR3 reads TGTGCCAGCAGCCAGCACGGGGGAACTGAAGCTTTCTTT.